Listed below are T cell receptor beta chains from one sample, sequenced in a study of T cells in Graves' hyperthyroidism and ophthalmopathy. Using its own MiXCR run on the multiplex PCR reads, TCRdb lists one record per CDR3 protein. The table records roughly 510,000 distinct CDR3 sequences, less than 25% of them present only once. Sequenced material: blood. Receptors originate from a man between 18 and 35 years old with Graves' hyperthyroidism. Each CDR3 is given without its conserved first and last residue.

j_call v_call cdr3_aa
TRBJ2-1 TRBV19 ASSIKLRDRGHEQF
TRBJ2-5 TRBV14 ASSHILQETQY
TRBJ1-6 TRBV6-1 ASVRTGEYSPLH
TRBJ2-5 TRBV2 ASSERPWETQY
TRBJ2-7 TRBV6-1 ASSGGLRIYEQY
TRBJ2-5 TRBV7-8 ASSLESLAGGETQY
TRBJ2-5 TRBV11-2 ASTQGGGAETQY
TRBJ1-1 TRBV4-1 ASSQLLSEGYGAF
TRBJ2-5 TRBV7-7 ASSPRGIKTQY
TRBJ2-5 TRBV7-3 ASSPRRGETQY
TRBJ1-5 TRBV19 ASSIRGSNQPQH
TRBJ2-5 TRBV11-2 ASSGSGSQETQY
TRBJ1-5 TRBV9 ASSVRHSNQPQH
TRBJ2-2 TRBV9 ASSASGGARTGELF
TRBJ1-2 TRBV5-4 ASTHGTNYGYT
TRBJ2-2 TRBV27 ASSLKMPGELF
TRBJ1-5 TRBV4-1 ASSPRATGQPQH
TRBJ1-1 TRBV3-1 AILIVGLIRNTEAF
TRBJ2-4 TRBV7-2 ASSPRGGVAKNIQY
TRBJ1-2 TRBV6-5 ASSTVGAGYT
TRBJ1-1 TRBV14 ASSQVSLMNTEAF
TRBJ1-1 TRBV15 ATSVSATEAF
TRBJ2-7 TRBV6-1 ASSELAGAYEQY
TRBJ2-4 TRBV25-1 ASSESSQILAKNIQY
TRBJ2-5 TRBV20-1 SARDPGGAGTQY
TRBJ2-5 TRBV2 ASSAGRQETQY
TRBJ2-5 TRBV15 ATSSGAGGGPGETQY
TRBJ2-5 TRBV20-1 SARDIDRGETQY
TRBJ2-2 TRBV11-1 ASSLVPQGKTGELF
TRBJ2-7 TRBV28 ASSASTPRYEQY
TRBJ1-3 TRBV28 ASSLHLGQGGNTIY
TRBJ1-5 TRBV2 ASSNTGSAQPQH